The next 9 T cell receptor beta chains were all read from a single sample in a study of post-analysis software for immune sequencing data. Study-wide points: Five or six TRBV segments appeared more often in patients than in controls, and TRBV5-6, TRBV5-1 and TRBV20-1 were among these.

For these TCRs, the target antigens are not known. Unique molecular identifiers were carried by the TCR beta cDNA libraries. TCRdb re-derived calls from the PCR reads in MiXCR, one entry per CDR3 protein. The sample holds under 900,000 distinct CDR3 sequences, roughly 50% seen once. Sequenced input: blood. These receptors were collected from a girl under 18 with multiple sclerosis.

This clonotype has just a few counts. The chain recombines TRBV20-1 with TRBJ2-1; 9 bases line up with TRBD2. Germline loops: CDR1 DFQATT, CDR2 SNEGSKA (reference sequence). V dropped 6 bases and J dropped 0; count of bases not matched to a gene: 9. CDR3 length: 16 residues. The CDR3 loop is CSAQPHSGSSYNEQFF. CDR3 nucleotide sequence: TGCAGTGCACAACCCCATAGCGGGAGCTCCTACAATGAGCAGTTCTTC.

The V and J genes are TRBV5-1 and TRBJ1-1, with D hard to call. Germline-derived CDR1 and CDR2 are SGHRS and YFSETQ. The CDR3 is 15 residues long. Trimming shortened V by 0 bases and J by 5 bases, and 14 bases separated the two germline ends. The DNA of the CDR3 is TGCGCCAGCAGCTTGGGTAGGGAGCGACGTACTGAAGCTTTCTTT. Its translation is CASSLGRERRTEAFF.

This chain connects TRBV11-3 to TRBJ2-1; a weak D match, TRBD2 (6 bases). CDR1 and CDR2 from the germline V gene are SGHNT and YENEEA. This CDR3 comprises 16 residues. The ends were cut back, 4 bases at V and 7 bases at J, with 20 bases in the middle. CDR3 residues: CASSSLGSGSANEQFF. The DNA of the CDR3 is TGTGCCAGCAGCTCCCTGGGTTCCGGGAGTGCGAATGAGCAGTTCTTC. Using reference TRBV11-3 and TRBJ2-1 for the parts outside the CDR3, the full variable domain is EAGVVQSPRYKIIEKKQPVAFWCNPISGHNTLYWYLQNLGQGPELLIRYENEEAVDDSQLPKDRFSAERLKGVDSTLKIQPAELGDSAVYLCASSSLGSGSANEQFFGPGTRLTVL.

V is TRBV12-3 or TRBV12-4 and J is TRBJ1-5; D not resolved. V shed 7 bases and J shed 7 bases, with 11 bases lying between them. The CDR3 is made up of 12 amino acids. The CDR3 region is CASTYARQPQHF. The CDR3 DNA is TGTGCCAGCACCTACGCCAGGCAGCCCCAGCATTTT.

Only one count was recorded for this clonotype. The chain has TRBV5-1 and TRBJ2-5, with a weak D call TRBD2 (5 bases). The DNA matches TRBJ2-7 better at its end, which makes the J call doubtful. Per germline, CDR1 SGHRS and CDR2 YFSETQ. The CDR3 is 17 residues long. CDR3 region: CASRPTHTGSVLDEQYF. CDR3 DNA: TGCGCCAGCAGACCCACCCACACGGGGTCGGTTCTGGACGAGCAGTACTTC.

V is TRBV7-9 and J is TRBJ2-1; D is tentatively TRBD1 or TRBD2 (5 bases each). In germline, CDR1 is SEHNR, CDR2 FQNEAQ (reference sequence). This CDR3 spans 12 amino acids. Trimming removed 6 bases at V and 12 bases at J, with 15 bases between. The CDR3 sequence is CASRWDPGRQFF. The CDR3 nucleotides are TGTGCCAGCAGGTGGGACCCGGGGAGGCAGTTCTTC.

This clonotype was seen more than once but under ten times. The gene calls are TRBV2 and TRBJ1-2; no clear D. This CDR3 has 14 residues. Germline CDR1 SNHLY, CDR2 FYNNEI. Trimming left V 1 base short and J 4 bases short, with 10 bases between. The CDR3 DNA reads as TGTGCCAGCAGTGAAGAGGGCCGCGGCTATGGCTACACCTTC. Translated, it gives CASSEEGRGYGYTF. Full variable domain (outside the CDR3, taken from reference TRBV2 and TRBJ1-2): EPEVTQTPSHQVTQMGQEVILRCVPISNHLYFYWYRQILGQKVEFLVSFYNNEISEKSEIFDDQFSVERPDGSNFTLKIRSTKLEDSAMYFCASSEEGRGYGYTFGSGTRLTVV.

This clonotype came up once. V gene TRBV4-1 combines with J gene TRBJ1-4; D ambiguous. The CDR3 sequence is 16 residues long. Germline CDR1 and CDR2: MGHRA and YSYEKL. Trimming removed 0 bases at V and 8 bases at J, with 16 bases between. In DNA, the CDR3 is TGCGCCAGCAGCCAAGATCAAGGGATAAGTCGAGAAAAACTGTTTTTT. Encoded protein: CASSQDQGISREKLFF.

This clonotype turned up a few times. This chain uses TRBV7-8 with TRBJ2-7; 10 bases map to TRBD2. The V segment lost 0 bases and the J segment 6 bases; nucleotides outside the gene matches: 5. Germline-derived CDR1 and CDR2 are SGHVS and FQNEAQ. This CDR3 is 15 amino acids long. CDR3 DNA: TGTGCCAGCAGCTTAGCTCAGCGGGAGGGCTCCGAGCAGTACTTC. Its translation is CASSLAQREGSEQYF.